The 8 T cell receptor beta chains presented below share a single source sample, sequenced in a study of blood T cell repertoires in COVID-19. The protocol was immunoSEQ multiplex PCR, while the TCRdb copy is restricted to in-frame clones and leaves out a portion. The sample lists roughly 97,000 clones, 76% seen once, with 6.5% to 9% in the top ten. The source material was peripheral blood. The receptors stem from a man between 65 and 85 years old with acute or convalescent COVID-19.

The gene calls are TRBV7-8 and TRBJ1-1, with 7 bases matching TRBD1. Germline CDR1 and CDR2: SGHVS and FQNEAQ. Trimming removed 1 base from V and 4 bases from J; junction bases left unmatched: 9. The CDR3 covers 16 residues. The CDR3 nucleotides are TGTGCCAGCAGCTTAGTAGGGGGCGTGGGTTCCACTGAAGCTTTCTTT. It is translated as CASSLVGGVGSTEAFF.

The V and J genes are TRBV18 and TRBJ2-2; 8 bases line up with TRBD2. Germline V gives CDR1 KGHSH, CDR2 LQKENI. The V segment lost 6 bases and the J segment 5 bases; nucleotides outside the gene matches: 11. CDR3 length equals 16 residues. The CDR3 DNA reads as TGTGCCAGCTCCCCCCAGGGAGTAGCGGGAACCGGGGAGCTGTTTTTT. Translation: CASSPQGVAGTGELFF.

This rearrangement joins TRBV4-1 to TRBJ1-4; 7 bases match TRBD1. There are 16 residues in the CDR3. V gave up 0 bases and J gave up 1 base; unmatched junction bases: 2. Germline V gene lookup returns CDR1 MGHRA and CDR2 YSYEKL. The CDR3 DNA reads TGCGCCAGCAGCCAAGATCCAGGGGGAACTAATGAAAAACTGTTTTTT. Encoded protein: CASSQDPGGTNEKLFF.

This chain links TRBV2 with TRBJ2-1; perhaps TRBD2 as D (5 bases). V lost 1 base, J lost 15 bases, and 16 bases lay in between. The germline CDR1 and CDR2 sequences are SNHLY and FYNNEI. The CDR3 sequence is 13 residues long. The CDR3 DNA reads as TGTGCCAGCAGTGAAGGGAGGTGGGGATTGGGGTTCTTC. This codes for CASSEGRWGLGFF. The whole variable domain, remainder taken from reference TRBV2 and TRBJ2-1, is EPEVTQTPSHQVTQMGQEVILRCVPISNHLYFYWYRQILGQKVEFLVSFYNNEISEKSEIFDDQFSVERPDGSNFTLKIRSTKLEDSAMYFCASSEGRWGLGFFGPGTRLTVL.

Here the CDR3 reads CASSVTGFSNTEAFF. The CDR3 DNA is TGTGCCAGCAGCGTCACAGGGTTTTCGAACACTGAAGCTTTCTTT. The chain links TRBV9 to TRBJ1-1, with D maybe TRBD1 (6 bases). The V gene's germline CDR1 is SGDLS and CDR2 YYNGEE. The CDR3 is 15 residues long. Trimming removed 2 bases from V and 1 base from J, with 12 bases in between. The full variable domain, in which reference TRBV9 and TRBJ1-1 provide the parts outside the CDR3, is DSGVTQTPKHLITATGQRVTLRCSPRSGDLSVYWYQQSLDQGLQFLIQYYNGEERAKGNILERFSAQQFPDLHSELNLSSLELGDSALYFCASSVTGFSNTEAFFGQGTRLTVV.

The chain is built from TRBV5-1 and TRBJ2-5, with D maybe TRBD1 (6 bases). The CDR3 totals 14 residues. CDR1 is SGHRS and CDR2 is YFSETQ in the germline V gene. V was trimmed by 8 bases and J by 0 bases, leaving 14 bases between them. Here the CDR3 reads CASRDRNDQETQYF. CDR3 DNA sequence: TGCGCCAGTCGTGACAGGAACGACCAAGAGACCCAGTACTTC.

The V and J genes are TRBV10-3 and TRBJ2-4, with D maybe TRBD1 (6 bases). This CDR3 has 15 amino acids. The V gene's germline CDR1 is ENHRY and CDR2 SYGVKD. V was cut by 9 bases and J by 0 bases, with 15 bases left in between. The DNA of the CDR3 is TGTGCCATACAGGGTGGGAAGATAGCCAAAAACATTCAGTACTTC. Amino acid sequence: CAIQGGKIAKNIQYF.

This clone occurred a few times. The chain has TRBV10-2 and TRBJ2-7; 11 positions match TRBD1. CDR3 length: 13 residues. The V and J ends lost 7 bases and 4 bases, in that order; junction bases with no gene match: 3. From germline, CDR1 is WSHSY and CDR2 SAAADI. The CDR3 DNA follows: TGCGCCAGCACCGGGACAGGGGGATACGAGCAGTACTTC. Translating gives CASTGTGGYEQYF.